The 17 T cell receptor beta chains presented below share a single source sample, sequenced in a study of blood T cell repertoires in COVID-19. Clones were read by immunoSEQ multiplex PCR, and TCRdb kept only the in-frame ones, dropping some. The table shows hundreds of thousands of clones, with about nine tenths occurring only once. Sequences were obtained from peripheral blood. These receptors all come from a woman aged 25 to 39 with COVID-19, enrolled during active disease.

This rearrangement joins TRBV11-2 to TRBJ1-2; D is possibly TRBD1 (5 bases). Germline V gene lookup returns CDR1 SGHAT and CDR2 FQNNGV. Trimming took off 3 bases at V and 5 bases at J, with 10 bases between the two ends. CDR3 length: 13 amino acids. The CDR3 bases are TGTGCCAGCAGCTTCGTAGGGGAATATGGCTACACCTTC. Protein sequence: CASSFVGEYGYTF.

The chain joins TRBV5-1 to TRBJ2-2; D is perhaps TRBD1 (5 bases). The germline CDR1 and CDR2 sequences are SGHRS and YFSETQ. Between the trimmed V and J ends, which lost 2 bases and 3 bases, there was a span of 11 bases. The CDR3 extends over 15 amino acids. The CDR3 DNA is TGCGCCAGCAGCTTAGGGGCCGCGGACACCGGGGAGCTGTTTTTT. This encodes CASSLGAADTGELFF.

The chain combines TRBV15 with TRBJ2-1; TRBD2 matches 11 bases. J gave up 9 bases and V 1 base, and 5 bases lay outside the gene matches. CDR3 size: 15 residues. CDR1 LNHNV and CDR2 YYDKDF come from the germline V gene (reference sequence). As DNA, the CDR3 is TGTGCCACCAGCAGAGGACTAGCGGGAACCTCTGAGCAGTTCTTC. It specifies CATSRGLAGTSEQFF.

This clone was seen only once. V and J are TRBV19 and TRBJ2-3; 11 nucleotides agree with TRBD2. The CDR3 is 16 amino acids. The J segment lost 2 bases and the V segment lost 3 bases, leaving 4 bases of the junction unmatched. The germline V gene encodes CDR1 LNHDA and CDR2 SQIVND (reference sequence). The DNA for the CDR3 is TGTGCCAGTAGTATGGGGACTAGCGGAGTCACAGATACGCAGTATTTT. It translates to CASSMGTSGVTDTQYF.

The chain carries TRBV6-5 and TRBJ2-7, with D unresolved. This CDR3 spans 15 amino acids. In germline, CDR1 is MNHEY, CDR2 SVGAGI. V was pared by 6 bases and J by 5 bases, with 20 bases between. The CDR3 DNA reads TGTGCCAGCAGCAAAACAGTTCTCCTTTTGGACGAGCAGTACTTC. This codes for CASSKTVLLLDEQYF.

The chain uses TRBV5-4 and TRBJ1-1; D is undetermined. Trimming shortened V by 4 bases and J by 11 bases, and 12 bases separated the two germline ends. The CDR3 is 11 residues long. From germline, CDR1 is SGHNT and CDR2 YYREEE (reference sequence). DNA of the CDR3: TGTGCCAGCAGCCAGCGCAGTGAGGCTTTCTTT. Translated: CASSQRSEAFF.

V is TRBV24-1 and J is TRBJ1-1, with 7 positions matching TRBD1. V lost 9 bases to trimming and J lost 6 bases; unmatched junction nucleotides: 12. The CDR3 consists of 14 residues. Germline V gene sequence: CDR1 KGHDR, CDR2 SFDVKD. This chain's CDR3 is CATRGTRQGAEAFF. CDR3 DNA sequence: TGTGCCACCCGAGGGACCCGACAGGGAGCTGAAGCTTTCTTT.

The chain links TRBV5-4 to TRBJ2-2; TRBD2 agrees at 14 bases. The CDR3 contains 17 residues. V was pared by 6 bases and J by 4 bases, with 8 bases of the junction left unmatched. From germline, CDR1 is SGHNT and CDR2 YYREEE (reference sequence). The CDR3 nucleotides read TGTGCCAGCACCGTGACTAGCGGGAGGGCCGGCACCGGGGAGCTGTTTTTT. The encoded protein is CASTVTSGRAGTGELFF.

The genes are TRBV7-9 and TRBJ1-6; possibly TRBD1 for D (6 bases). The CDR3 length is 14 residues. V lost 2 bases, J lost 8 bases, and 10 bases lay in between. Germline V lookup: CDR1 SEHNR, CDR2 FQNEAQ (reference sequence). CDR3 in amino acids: CASSLTGQHSPLHF. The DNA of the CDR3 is TGTGCCAGCAGCTTAACAGGACAGCATTCACCCCTCCACTTT.

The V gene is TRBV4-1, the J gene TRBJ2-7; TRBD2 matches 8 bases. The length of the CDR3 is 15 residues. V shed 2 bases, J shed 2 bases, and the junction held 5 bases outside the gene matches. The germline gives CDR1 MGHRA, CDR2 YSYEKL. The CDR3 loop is CASSQYSGDAYEQYF. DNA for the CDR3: TGCGCCAGCAGCCAATATAGCGGGGACGCCTACGAGCAGTACTTC.

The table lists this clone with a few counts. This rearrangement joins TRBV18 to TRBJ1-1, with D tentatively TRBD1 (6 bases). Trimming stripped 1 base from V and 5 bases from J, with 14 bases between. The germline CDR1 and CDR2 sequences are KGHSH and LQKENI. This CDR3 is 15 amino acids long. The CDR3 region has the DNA TGTGCCAGCTCACCACTAGGACAGCTAGGAACTGAAGCTTTCTTT. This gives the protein CASSPLGQLGTEAFF.

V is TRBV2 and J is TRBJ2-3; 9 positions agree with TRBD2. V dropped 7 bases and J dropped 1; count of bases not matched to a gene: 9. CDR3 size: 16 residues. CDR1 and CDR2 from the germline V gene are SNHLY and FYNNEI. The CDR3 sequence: CASTEKVAGGTDTQYF. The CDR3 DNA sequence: TGTGCCAGCACGGAGAAGGTAGCGGGAGGCACAGATACGCAGTATTTT.

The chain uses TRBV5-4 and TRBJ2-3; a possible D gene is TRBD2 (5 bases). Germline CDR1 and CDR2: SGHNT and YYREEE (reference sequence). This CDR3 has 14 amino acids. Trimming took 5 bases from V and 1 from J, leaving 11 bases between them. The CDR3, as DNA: TGTGCCAGCAGGGGCCCAGCGGGCACAGATACGCAGTATTTT. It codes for CASRGPAGTDTQYF.

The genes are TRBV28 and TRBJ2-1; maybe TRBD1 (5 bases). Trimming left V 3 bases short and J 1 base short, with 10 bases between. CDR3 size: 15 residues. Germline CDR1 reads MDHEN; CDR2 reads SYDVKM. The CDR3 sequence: CASSFQGVSYNEQFF. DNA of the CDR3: TGTGCCAGCAGTTTTCAGGGTGTGTCCTACAATGAGCAGTTCTTC. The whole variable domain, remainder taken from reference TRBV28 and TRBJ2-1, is DVKVTQSSRYLVKRTGEKVFLECVQDMDHENMFWYRQDPGLGLRLIYFSYDVKMKEKGDIPEGYSVSREKKERFSLILESASTNQTSMYLCASSFQGVSYNEQFFGPGTRLTVL.

CDR3 in amino acids: CASSPGADYNSPLHF. CDR3 nucleotide sequence: TGTGCCAGCTCCCCAGGGGCGGACTATAATTCACCCCTCCACTTT. The V gene is TRBV18, the J gene TRBJ1-6; possibly TRBD1 for D (6 bases). This CDR3 has 15 amino acids. CDR1 is KGHSH, CDR2 LQKENI, per germline. Trimming cost V 6 bases and J 3 bases, with 12 bases left between them.

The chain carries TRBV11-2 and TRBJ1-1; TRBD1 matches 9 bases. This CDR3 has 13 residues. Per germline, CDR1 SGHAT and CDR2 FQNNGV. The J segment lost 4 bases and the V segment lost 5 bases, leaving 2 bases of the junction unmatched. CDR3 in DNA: TGTGCCAGCAGCCAGGACAGGGGCACTGAAGCTTTCTTT. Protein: CASSQDRGTEAFF.

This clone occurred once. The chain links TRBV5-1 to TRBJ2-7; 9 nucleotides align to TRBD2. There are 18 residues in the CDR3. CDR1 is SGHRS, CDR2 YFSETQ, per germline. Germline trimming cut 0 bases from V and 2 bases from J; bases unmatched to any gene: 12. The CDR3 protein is CASSLGASGKLNPYEQYF. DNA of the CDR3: TGCGCCAGCAGCTTGGGGGCTAGCGGGAAATTGAATCCCTACGAGCAGTACTTC. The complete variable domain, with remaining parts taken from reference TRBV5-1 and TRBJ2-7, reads KAGVTQTPRYLIKTRGQQVTLSCSPISGHRSVSWYQQTPGQGLQFLFEYFSETQRNKGNFPGRFSGRQFSNSRSEMNVSTLELGDSALYLCASSLGASGKLNPYEQYFGPGTRLTVT.